The next 19 T cell receptor beta chains were all read from a single sample in a study of blood T cell repertoires in COVID-19. Repertoires were generated with immunoSEQ multiplex PCR, while TCRdb's copy carries only in-frame clones and drops some. The profile covers around 400,000 clones, with 80% to 90% appearing a single time and more than 0.95% taken by the ten largest. The sequenced sample was peripheral blood. These receptor sequences come from a man in his forties with acute or convalescent COVID-19.

V gene TRBV24-1 combines with J gene TRBJ2-1; maybe TRBD1 (5 bases). This CDR3 comprises 13 residues. Trimming removed 3 bases from V and 4 bases from J, with 6 bases in between. Germline V CDR1 and CDR2: KGHDR, SFDVKD. The CDR3 DNA reads as TGTGCCACCAGTGATCAGGGTTACAATGAGCAGTTCTTC. It encodes CATSDQGYNEQFF.

This chain connects TRBV7-9 to TRBJ2-2; the D gene is possibly TRBD1 (5 bases). Trimming removed 1 base at V and 6 bases at J, with 12 bases between. Germline V gene sequence: CDR1 SEHNR, CDR2 FQNEAQ (reference sequence). The length of the CDR3 is 15 residues. For the CDR3, the DNA is TGTGCCAGCAGCTTAGGGGCAGGGTTTGCCGGGGAGCTGTTTTTT. Translating it yields CASSLGAGFAGELFF.

The chain carries TRBV7-8 and TRBJ2-5, with D unresolved. V lost 3 bases, J lost 2 bases, and 16 bases lay in between. In germline, CDR1 is SGHVS, CDR2 FQNEAQ. The CDR3 loop spans 16 amino acids. The CDR3 region has the DNA TGTGCCAGCAGCTTCCCGCGGCTAGTGATACAAGAGACCCAGTACTTC. This encodes CASSFPRLVIQETQYF. Drawing the rest from reference TRBV7-8 and TRBJ2-5, the complete variable domain is GAGVSQSPRYKVAKRGQDVALRCDPISGHVSLFWYQQALGQGPEFLTYFQNEAQLDKSGLPSDRFFAERPEGSVSTLKIQRTQQEDSAVYLCASSFPRLVIQETQYFGPGTRLLVL.

The genes are TRBV7-3 and TRBJ2-1; TRBD1 matches 9 bases. The junction had 2 bases not matched to a gene; V was cut back by 2 bases and J by 9 bases. Per the germline V gene, CDR1 is SGHTA and CDR2 is FQGTGA. This CDR3 is built from 13 residues. The CDR3 sequence is CASSLSDRGEQFF. CDR3 coding DNA: TGTGCCAGCAGCTTATCGGACAGGGGTGAGCAGTTCTTC.

This chain connects TRBV14 to TRBJ1-2; D remains ambiguous. Germline CDR1 reads SGHDN; CDR2 reads FVKESK. The CDR3 sequence is 13 residues long. Trimming removed 1 base at V and 4 bases at J, with 7 bases between. The CDR3 loop reads CASSQVGGYGYTF. In DNA form, the CDR3 reads TGTGCCAGCAGCCAAGTCGGAGGCTATGGCTACACCTTC.

The rearrangement joins TRBV15 to TRBJ2-6; D not resolved. Germline V gives CDR1 LNHNV, CDR2 YYDKDF (reference sequence). The CDR3 spans 14 residues. Trimming took off 6 bases at V and 0 bases at J, with 6 bases between the two ends. The CDR3 sequence: CATSPRSGANVLTF. The CDR3 DNA follows: TGTGCCACCAGTCCTCGCTCTGGGGCCAACGTCCTGACTTTC.

J is TRBJ1-1 and V is TRBV19; no reliable D call. Trimming took off 2 bases at V and 4 bases at J, with 2 bases between the two ends. Germline-derived CDR1 and CDR2 are LNHDA and SQIVND (reference sequence). The CDR3 totals 11 residues. The CDR3 is CASSILTEAFF. The CDR3 coding sequence is TGTGCCAGTAGTATACTCACTGAAGCTTTCTTT. The whole variable domain, filled in from reference TRBV19 and TRBJ1-1, reads DGGITQSPKYLFRKEGQNVTLSCEQNLNHDAMYWYRQDPGQGLRLIYYSQIVNDFQKGDIAEGYSVSREKKESFPLTVTSAQKNPTAFYLCASSILTEAFFGQGTRLTVV.

The V gene is TRBV5-4, the J gene TRBJ2-5; the D gene is possibly TRBD1 (7 bases). Germline lookup yields CDR1 SGHNT and CDR2 YYREEE (reference sequence). The CDR3 length is 14 residues. V was trimmed by 3 bases and J by 5 bases, leaving 14 bases between them. CDR3 DNA: TGTGCCAGCAGCTGGTCAGGGGGGCGGGAGACCCAGTACTTC. Translation: CASSWSGGRETQYF.

The rearrangement joins TRBV30 to TRBJ2-2; the D gene is possibly TRBD2 (5 bases). The V end lost 5 bases, the J end lost 4 bases, and 8 bases lay between the germline ends. The CDR3 has 12 residues. Germline V gives CDR1 GTSNPN, CDR2 SVGIG (reference sequence). This chain's CDR3 is CAWGRGTGELFF. The CDR3 DNA sequence: TGTGCCTGGGGTCGGGGCACCGGGGAGCTGTTTTTT.

The V gene is TRBV9, the J gene TRBJ2-1; TRBD2 matches at 7 bases. Germline assignment: CDR1 SGDLS and CDR2 YYNGEE. The length of the CDR3 is 16 residues. With V trimmed by 0 bases and J by 10 bases, 13 bases remained unmatched. The CDR3 region has the DNA TGTGCCAGCAGCGTAGAGGCGGGGGTTCTAATCGGGGAGCAGTTCTTC. Amino acids: CASSVEAGVLIGEQFF.

V gene TRBV6-1 combines with J gene TRBJ2-5; TRBD2 matches 9 bases. Trimming took 2 bases from V and 4 from J; bases not matched to a gene: 8. Germline V lookup: CDR1 MNHNS, CDR2 SASEGT. The CDR3 runs to 16 residues. The CDR3 sequence is CASSESWRGGLETQYF. CDR3 nucleotide sequence: TGTGCCAGCAGTGAATCTTGGCGGGGGGGGTTAGAGACCCAGTACTTC.

This clone is classed as medium-sized. The chain recombines TRBV5-5 with TRBJ1-5; D remains ambiguous. CDR1 SGHKS and CDR2 YYEKEE come from the germline V gene (reference sequence). The CDR3 has 14 residues. The germline V and J ends were trimmed by 4 bases and 4 bases, with 12 bases remaining between them. CDR3 nucleotides: TGTGCCAGCAGCCGGAACGGGGAAAATCAGCCCCAGCATTTT. Translating gives CASSRNGENQPQHF.

V gene TRBV27 combines with J gene TRBJ1-4, with unresolved D. CDR3 length: 18 residues. Germline assignment: CDR1 MNHEY and CDR2 SMNVEV (reference sequence). Trimming pared 0 bases from V and 0 bases from J, leaving 14 bases between. Here the CDR3 DNA reads TGTGCCAGCAGTTTATCTTACCGACCGGGGACAACTAATGAAAAACTGTTTTTT. Translation: CASSLSYRPGTTNEKLFF.

The rearrangement links TRBV5-5 to TRBJ2-1, with a possible D match to TRBD2 (6 bases). V was pared by 4 bases and J by 6 bases, with 20 bases between. This CDR3 has 16 amino acids. CDR1 is SGHKS, CDR2 YYEKEE, per germline (reference sequence). As DNA, the CDR3 is TGTGCCAGCAGCCAAAACCGCGGGGTGTGGAGCAATGAGCAGTTCTTC. Protein: CASSQNRGVWSNEQFF.

This rearrangement joins TRBV10-3 to TRBJ2-3; TRBD1 agrees at 9 bases. The CDR3 runs to 15 residues. The germline gives CDR1 ENHRY, CDR2 SYGVKD. With V trimmed by 4 bases and J by 2 bases, 4 bases remained unmatched. This CDR3 reads CAISGGTGLTDTQYF. In nucleotides, the CDR3 is TGTGCCATCAGTGGGGGGACAGGGCTCACAGATACGCAGTATTTT.

This clone appeared a single time. In nucleotides, the CDR3 is TGTGCCATCAGTGCGGGGCAGGGGTTCGGGACAGATACGCAGTATTTT. As protein: CAISAGQGFGTDTQYF. This chain joins TRBV10-3 and TRBJ2-3, with TRBD1 as a possible D gene (6 bases). V was trimmed by 4 bases and J by 3 bases, leaving 17 bases between them. Germline V gene lookup returns CDR1 ENHRY and CDR2 SYGVKD. The CDR3 spans 16 residues.

The gene calls are TRBV7-9 and TRBJ1-6, with 8 bases aligning to TRBD1. Germline V gene sequence: CDR1 SEHNR, CDR2 FQNEAQ (reference sequence). Trimming cost V 5 bases and J 8 bases; bases outside gene matches: 5. The CDR3 has 14 residues. The CDR3: CASSIGTGYSPLHF. DNA for the CDR3: TGTGCCAGCAGCATCGGGACAGGCTATTCACCCCTCCACTTT.

The chain uses TRBV2 and TRBJ1-1; TRBD1 matches at 7 bases. V was pared by 6 bases and J by 0 bases, with 7 bases of the junction left unmatched. From germline, CDR1 is SNHLY and CDR2 FYNNEI. CDR3 length: 15 amino acids. For the CDR3, the DNA is TGTGCCAGCAGAAACCGACAGGGCCTGAACACTGAAGCTTTCTTT. Translating it yields CASRNRQGLNTEAFF.

This chain connects TRBV21-1 to TRBJ2-1; the DNA was not compared with TRBD1, the D call given in the table. TRBV21-1 is a pseudogene segment. The CDR3 length is 17 residues. As DNA, the CDR3 is TGTGCCAGCAGGATCCGAACCGGGACAGGGTCATACAATGAGCAGTTCTTC. Translating gives CASRIRTGTGSYNEQFF.